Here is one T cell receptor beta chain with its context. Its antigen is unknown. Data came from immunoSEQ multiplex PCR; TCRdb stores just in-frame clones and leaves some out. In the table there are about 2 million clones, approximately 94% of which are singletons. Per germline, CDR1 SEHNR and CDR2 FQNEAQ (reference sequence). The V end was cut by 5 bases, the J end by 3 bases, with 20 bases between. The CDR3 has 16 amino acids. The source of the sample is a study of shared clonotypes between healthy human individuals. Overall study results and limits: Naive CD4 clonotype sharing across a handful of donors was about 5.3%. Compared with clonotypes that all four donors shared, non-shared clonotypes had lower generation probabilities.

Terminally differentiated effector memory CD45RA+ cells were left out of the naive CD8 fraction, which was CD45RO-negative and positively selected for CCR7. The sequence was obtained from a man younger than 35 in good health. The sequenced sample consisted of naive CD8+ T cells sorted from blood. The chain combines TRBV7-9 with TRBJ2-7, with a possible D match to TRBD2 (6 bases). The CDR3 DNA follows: TGTGCCAGCAGCACTAGCACTCCGGGAAGCGGCTACGAGCAGTACTTC. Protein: CASSTSTPGSGYEQYF. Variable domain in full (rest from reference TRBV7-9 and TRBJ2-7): DTGVSQNPRHKITKRGQNVTFRCDPISEHNRLYWYRQTLGQGPEFLTYFQNEAQLEKSRLLSDRFSAERPKGSFSTLEIQRTEQGDSAMYLCASSTSTPGSGYEQYFGPGTRLTVT.